A selection of T cell receptor beta chains follows, all from one sample in a study of T cell responses to AZD1222 COVID-19 vaccine. Only in-frame clones appear in the TCRdb table, and some are missing; sequencing was by immunoSEQ multiplex PCR. The repertoire holds 170,000 or so clones, with roughly nine tenths as singletons. The input for sequencing was peripheral blood, taken on day 0 of AZD1222 vaccination. Receptors were obtained from an adult in good health. Each CDR3 is given with its conserved first and last residue. D genes are given only for firm matches. A row's size may be missing; if present it is once, few, many or a size class.

TRBD1 TRBJ2-1 . TRBV28 TGTGCCAGCAGTAAGCCCGGGACAGGGCCTTACAATGAGCAGTTCTTC CASSKPGTGPYNEQFF
. TRBJ1-5 . TRBV19 TGTGCCAGTAACCGGGTGAGGGGAGGAATCAATCAGCCCCAGCATTTT CASNRVRGGINQPQHF
TRBD2 TRBJ2-5 once TRBV12-5 TGTGCTAGTGGTTTCGGGACTAGCGGGGGGGCCGGAGAGACCCAGTACTTC CASGFGTSGGAGETQYF
. TRBJ1-1 . TRBV6-6 TGTGCCAGCAGTTACCTACAGGCGAACACTGAAGCTTTCTTT CASSYLQANTEAFF
. TRBJ2-7 . TRBV5-1 TGCGCCAGCAGCTTAGACCTCTACGAGCAGTACTTC CASSLDLYEQYF
. TRBJ2-1 once TRBV27 TGTGCCAGCAAGACCACACAGGGTTCCCTTTATCACAATGAGCAGTTCTTC CASKTTQGSLYHNEQFF
TRBD1 TRBJ1-1 . TRBV18 TGTGCCAGCCAGACAGGGGGGGACACTGAAGCTTTCTTT CASQTGGDTEAFF
. TRBJ2-2 few TRBV24-1 TGTGCCACCAGAGGACCGACCACCGGGGAGCTGTTTTTT CATRGPTTGELFF
TRBD1 TRBJ1-2 . TRBV5-4 TGTGCCAGCAGCCGAGGACAGGGTGTAGGCTATGGCTACACCTTC CASSRGQGVGYGYTF
. TRBJ2-7 . TRBV5-1 TGCGCCAGCAGCGCGGGAAACTACGAGCAGTACTTC CASSAGNYEQYF
. TRBJ1-1 . TRBV28 TGTGCCAGCTTTCTTTTTGGTCGTGCTGAAGCTTTCTTT CASFLFGRAEAFF
TRBD2 TRBJ2-3 . TRBV3-1/TRBV3-2 TGTGCCAGCGGCCCCTGGACTAGCGGGGAAAGCACAGATACGCAGTATTTT CASGPWTSGESTDTQYF
. TRBJ1-5 . TRBV6-1 TGTGCCAGCAGTGAACCCGGGACTCATAATCAGCCCCAGCATTTT CASSEPGTHNQPQHF
TRBD1 TRBJ2-7 . TRBV6-5 TGTGCCAGCAGTTACGACGGCGGGACAGGCGTTAACGAGCAGTACTTC CASSYDGGTGVNEQYF
. TRBJ2-5 once TRBV7-3 TGTGCCAGCAGCCGAGGCTGGGGGGAGACCCAGTACTTC CASSRGWGETQYF
TRBD1 TRBJ1-5 . TRBV7-2 TGTGCCAGCAGCCTTACAGGGGAGAATCAGCCCCAGCATTTT CASSLTGENQPQHF
TRBD1 TRBJ1-6 . TRBV15 TGTGCCACCAGTCGGGACAGGGAATATTCACCCCTCCACTTT CATSRDREYSPLHF
. TRBJ2-7 . TRBV15 TGTGCCACCAGCAACCCGCCACGGTGGGAGCAGTACTTC CATSNPPRWEQYF
TRBD1 TRBJ1-2 . TRBV6-5 TGTGCCAGCAGTTATGGGACAGGGCATGGCTACACCTTC CASSYGTGHGYTF
. TRBJ1-5 once TRBV6-2/TRBV6-3 TGTGCCAGCAGTTATACCGGCGGAGGTCAGCCCCAGCATTTT CASSYTGGGQPQHF
. TRBJ1-2 once TRBV5-5 TGTGCCAGCAGCTTGGAGGTGATCACCTATGGCTACACCTTC CASSLEVITYGYTF
. TRBJ2-7 . TRBV28 TGTGCCAGCAGTCCCAGAGGGGGTGAACGGGTTTACGAGCAGTACTTC CASSPRGGERVYEQYF
TRBD2 TRBJ2-5 . TRBV5-1 TGCGCCAGCAGCGCAGCGGGGGGGCTACAAGAGACCCAGTACTTC CASSAAGGLQETQYF
. TRBJ1-5 . TRBV19 TGTGCCAGTAGTATATGGCCCAATCAGCCCCAGCATTTT CASSIWPNQPQHF
TRBD1 TRBJ1-2 . TRBV11-1 TGTGCCAGCAGCAGACCTGGACAGGGGGACTATGGCTACACCTTC CASSRPGQGDYGYTF
. TRBJ1-6 . TRBV9 TGTGCCAGCAGCACCGAACAGAGCTCCTATAATTCACCCCTCCACTTT CASSTEQSSYNSPLHF
. TRBJ2-6 . TRBV3-1/TRBV3-2 TGTGCCAGCAGCCCGACTGGGCCAAGCTCTGGGGCCAACGTCCTGACTTTC CASSPTGPSSGANVLTF
TRBD2 TRBJ2-7 . TRBV11-3 TGTGCCAGCCAATCCGGGACTAACTCCTACGAGCAGTACTTC CASQSGTNSYEQYF
. TRBJ1-3 . TRBV28 TGTGCCACCCAGTACATGAACACCATATATTTT CATQYMNTIYF
TRBD2 TRBJ2-5 many TRBV27 TGTGCCAGCAGTTGGGGCCCTAGCGGGTACCAAGAGACCCAGTACTTC CASSWGPSGYQETQYF
TRBD2 TRBJ2-5 . TRBV9 TGTGCCAGCAGCATCGGACTAGCGGGGGCATCGGCCCAGTACTTC CASSIGLAGASAQYF
. TRBJ2-7 . TRBV18 TGTGCCAGCTCATCTCAAGGCGTCGGTTACGAGCAGTACTTC CASSSQGVGYEQYF
TRBD2 TRBJ2-2 once TRBV11-2 TGTGCCAGCTCGATTTGGGGGAGGGTCGGGGAGCTGTTTTTT CASSIWGRVGELFF
TRBD1 TRBJ1-1 . TRBV6-5 TGTGCCAGCAGGAAAGACAGGGGGGGTAACACTGAAGCTTTCTTT CASRKDRGGNTEAFF
. TRBJ2-3 . TRBV7-6 TGTGCCAGCAGCTTAGTTGCGAGCACAGATACGCAGTATTTT CASSLVASTDTQYF
. TRBJ2-1 . TRBV7-2 TGTGCCAGCAGCTTAGTGGGCGGGAACAATGAGCAGTTCTTC CASSLVGGNNEQFF
TRBD2 TRBJ2-1 . TRBV11-2 TGTGCCAGCAGGGGGGGGACGGGCTACTACAATGAGCAGTTCTTC CASRGGTGYYNEQFF
. TRBJ1-6 . TRBV7-9 TGTGCCAGCAGCTCAGCCGGGACAATCTCTTCACCCCTCCACTTT CASSSAGTISSPLHF
. TRBJ1-1 . TRBV6-5 TGTGCCAGCAGTCGAGAGTTTTACACTGAAGCTTTCTTT CASSREFYTEAFF